A selection of T cell receptor beta chains follows, all from one sample in a study of cytomegalovirus exposure and HLA in healthy donors. Using immunoSEQ multiplex PCR, the repertoire was profiled, and TCRdb retains in-frame clones only, with some absent. This sample has 100,000 to 120,000 clones; over 65% occur once, and the top ten carry 10% to 15%. The sequenced sample was PBMCs. Receptor source: a man younger than 40 in good health and CMV-seropositive. The CDR3 runs from the conserved cysteine through the conserved F or W. The D gene is left open where the match is weak. Clone size is not always given. Where it is, it says once, few, many or a class for expanded clones.

CDR3 protein: CASSLSQGWGEKLFF
CDR3 DNA: TGTGCCAGCAGTTTGAGTCAGGGATGGGGCGAAAAACTGTTTTTT
clone size: .
V gene: TRBV28
J gene: TRBJ1-4
D gene: .

CDR3 protein: CASSQETGAGTEAFF
CDR3 DNA: TGCGCCAGCAGCCAAGAGACAGGGGCGGGCACTGAAGCTTTCTTT
clone size: once
V gene: TRBV4-1
J gene: TRBJ1-1
D gene: TRBD1

CDR3 protein: CACRQGQGAYEQYF
CDR3 DNA: TGTGCCTGTAGACAGGGACAGGGGGCCTACGAGCAGTACTTC
clone size: few
V gene: TRBV19
J gene: TRBJ2-7
D gene: TRBD1

CDR3 protein: CASSVTGRSSGYTF
CDR3 DNA: TGTGCCAGCAGTGTGACCGGGAGATCTTCTGGCTACACCTTC
clone size: .
V gene: TRBV6-1
J gene: TRBJ1-2
D gene: .

CDR3 protein: CASSEALPAARGREAFF
CDR3 DNA: TGTGCCAGCAGTGAAGCGCTTCCGGCAGCCAGGGGCCGCGAAGCTTTCTTT
clone size: .
V gene: TRBV2
J gene: TRBJ1-1
D gene: .

CDR3 protein: CASSYSTDRGYEQYF
CDR3 DNA: TGTGCCAGCAGTTACTCTACCGACAGGGGCTACGAGCAGTACTTC
clone size: few
V gene: TRBV6-5
J gene: TRBJ2-7
D gene: TRBD1

CDR3 protein: CASSLAGGTGVNEKLFF
CDR3 DNA: TGCGCCAGCAGCTTGGCCGGGGGTACTGGGGTTAATGAAAAACTGTTTTTT
clone size: .
V gene: TRBV5-1
J gene: TRBJ1-4
D gene: .

CDR3 protein: CASSLGAEYEQYF
CDR3 DNA: TGTGCCAGCAGCTTAGGGGCCGAGTACGAGCAGTACTTC
clone size: .
V gene: TRBV7-8
J gene: TRBJ2-7
D gene: .

CDR3 protein: CASSPVDYGYTF
CDR3 DNA: TGTGCCAGCAGCCCCGTCGACTATGGCTACACCTTC
clone size: .
V gene: TRBV7-9
J gene: TRBJ1-2
D gene: .

CDR3 protein: CASSLTRTGRWGYTF
CDR3 DNA: TGTGCCAGCAGTTTAACCAGGACAGGAAGATGGGGCTACACCTTC
clone size: .
V gene: TRBV28
J gene: TRBJ1-2
D gene: TRBD1

CDR3 protein: CASSQDPGGSTYNGQFF
CDR3 DNA: TGCGCCAGCAGCCAAGATCCCGGGGGTAGCACCTACAATGGGCAGTTCTTC
clone size: .
V gene: TRBV4-3
J gene: TRBJ2-1
D gene: .

CDR3 protein: CASSAREGYSPLHF
CDR3 DNA: TGCGCCAGCAGCGCCCGGGAAGGGTATTCACCCCTCCACTTT
clone size: .
V gene: TRBV4-3
J gene: TRBJ1-6
D gene: .

CDR3 protein: CASSLGLPGEETQYF
CDR3 DNA: TGTGCCAGTAGTTTAGGTCTCCCCGGGGAGGAGACCCAGTACTTC
clone size: .
V gene: TRBV19
J gene: TRBJ2-5
D gene: .

CDR3 protein: CASSRADRMNTEAFF
CDR3 DNA: TGTGCCAGTAGTAGGGCGGACAGAATGAACACTGAAGCTTTCTTT
clone size: .
V gene: TRBV19
J gene: TRBJ1-1
D gene: .

CDR3 protein: CAWRLRQGTSRPGTQYF
CDR3 DNA: TGTGCCTGGAGATTGCGTCAGGGGACTAGCCGCCCTGGGACCCAGTACTTC
clone size: few
V gene: TRBV30
J gene: TRBJ2-5
D gene: TRBD2